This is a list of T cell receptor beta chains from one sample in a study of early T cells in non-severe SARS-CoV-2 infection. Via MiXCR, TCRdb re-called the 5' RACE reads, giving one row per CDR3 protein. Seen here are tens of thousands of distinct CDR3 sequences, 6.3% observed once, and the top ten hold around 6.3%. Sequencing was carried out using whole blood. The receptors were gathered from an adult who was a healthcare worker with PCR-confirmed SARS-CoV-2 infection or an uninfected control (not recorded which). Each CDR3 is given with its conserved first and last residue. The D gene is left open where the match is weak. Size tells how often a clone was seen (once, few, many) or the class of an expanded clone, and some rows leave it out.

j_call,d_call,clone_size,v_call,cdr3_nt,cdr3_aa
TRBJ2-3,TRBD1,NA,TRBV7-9,TGTGCCAGCAGCTCGCCTGGACAGGGAGGTGCAGATACGCAGTATTTT,CASSSPGQGGADTQYF
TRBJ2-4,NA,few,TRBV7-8,TGTGCCAGCAGCTTAGCGAAGCGGGACATTCAGTACTTC,CASSLAKRDIQYF
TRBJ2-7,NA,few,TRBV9,TGTGCCAGCAGCGTAGGTAATAGCTCCTGCGAGCAGTACTTC,CASSVGNSSCEQYF
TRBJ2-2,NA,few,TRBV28,TGTGCCAGCAGGGACAGACCGAACACCGGGGAGCTGTTTTTT,CASRDRPNTGELFF
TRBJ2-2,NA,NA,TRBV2,TGTGCCAGCAGTGAAGCTTTTAACACCGGGGAGCTGTTTTTT,CASSEAFNTGELFF
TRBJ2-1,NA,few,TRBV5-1,TGCGCCAGCAGCCCGAGGGGGGCTGAGCAGTTCTTC,CASSPRGAEQFF
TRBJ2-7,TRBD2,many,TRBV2,TGTGCCCAGAAGCGGGAGGTTAGCTCCTACGAGCAGTACTTC,CAQKREVSSYEQYF
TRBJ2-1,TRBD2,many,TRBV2,TGTGCCAGCAGAGCCGGGACTAGAAGCTACAATGAGCAGTTCTTC,CASRAGTRSYNEQFF
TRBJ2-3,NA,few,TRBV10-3,TGTGCCATCAGTGACGGACGGGCAGATACGCAGTATTTT,CAISDGRADTQYF
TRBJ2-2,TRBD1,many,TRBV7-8,TGTGCCAGCAGCCCTGGGACCCCAGGGGGCGGGGAGCTGTTTTTT,CASSPGTPGGGELFF
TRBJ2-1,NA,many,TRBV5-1,TGCGCCAGCAGCTTGGGAGGTAGTATCGATGAGCAGTTCTTC,CASSLGGSIDEQFF
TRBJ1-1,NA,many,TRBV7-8,TGTGCCAGCAGCCGGGACAACCCAAACACTGAAGCTTTCTTT,CASSRDNPNTEAFF
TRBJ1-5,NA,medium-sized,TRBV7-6,TGTGCCAGCAGCTCCTCTCTGAATCAGCCCCAGCATTTT,CASSSSLNQPQHF
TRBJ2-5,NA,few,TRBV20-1,TGCAGTGCTAGAGATCAAGCAGGAGGCGAGACCCAGTACTTC,CSARDQAGGETQYF
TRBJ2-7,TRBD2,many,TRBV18,TGTGCCAGCTCACCTGCGGGAGGCCTCTACGAGCAGTACTTC,CASSPAGGLYEQYF
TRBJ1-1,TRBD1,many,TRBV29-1,TGCAGCCCGACGGACAGGGGAGTTACTGAAGCTTTCTTT,CSPTDRGVTEAFF
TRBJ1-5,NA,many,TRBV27,TGTGCCAGCAGTTTCGACAGATATAGCAATCAGCCCCAGCATTTT,CASSFDRYSNQPQHF
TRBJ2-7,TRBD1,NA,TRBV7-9,TGTGCCAGCAGCCACACTGACAGGGTGCAGTACTTC,CASSHTDRVQYF
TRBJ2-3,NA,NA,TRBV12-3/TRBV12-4,TGTGCCAGCAGTTTCGCGGGGTACACAGATACGCAGTATTTT,CASSFAGYTDTQYF
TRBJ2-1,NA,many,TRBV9,TGTGCCAGCAGCCCTAGTAATCAACCTAATGAGCAGTTCTTC,CASSPSNQPNEQFF
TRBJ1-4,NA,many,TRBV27,TGTGCCAGCAGTTTAACCCCGTGCCAGTCTCCTAATGAAAAACTGTTTTTT,CASSLTPCQSPNEKLFF
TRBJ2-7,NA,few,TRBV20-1,TGCAGTGCTAGTCTGGGAGAGAGGTACGAGCAGTACTTC,CSASLGERYEQYF
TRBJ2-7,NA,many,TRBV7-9,TGTGCCAGCAGCTTACAGGGCAGGGGCGAGCAGTACTTC,CASSLQGRGEQYF
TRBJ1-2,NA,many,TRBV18,TGTGCCAGCTCACGCAAAAACTCAGCTAACTATGGCTACACCTTC,CASSRKNSANYGYTF
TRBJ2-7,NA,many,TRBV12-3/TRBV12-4,TGTGCCAGCAAAGGGTCCGGAACCTACGAGCAGTACTTC,CASKGSGTYEQYF
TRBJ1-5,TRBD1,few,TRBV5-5,TGTGCCAGCAGCCCTACAGGGGATAGCAATCAGCCCCAGCATTTT,CASSPTGDSNQPQHF
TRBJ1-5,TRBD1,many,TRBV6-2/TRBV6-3,TGTGCCAGCAGGACTACCGGGACAGTTACGGGGCAGCCCCAGCATTTT,CASRTTGTVTGQPQHF
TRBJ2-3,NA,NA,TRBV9,TGTGCCAGCAGCGTAGTAACAGATACGCAGTATTTT,CASSVVTDTQYF
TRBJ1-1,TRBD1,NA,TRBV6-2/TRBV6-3,TGTGCCAGCTGGACAGGACCACTCATGGGCACTGAAGCTTTCTTT,CASWTGPLMGTEAFF
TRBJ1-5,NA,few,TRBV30,TGTGCCTGGAGTAAAGGATCTGAGTACCAGCCCCAGCATTTT,CAWSKGSEYQPQHF
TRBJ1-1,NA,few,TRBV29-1,TGCAGCGCCCCACCTCCGGGTAGGTCTGAAGCTTTCTTT,CSAPPPGRSEAFF
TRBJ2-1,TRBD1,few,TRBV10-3,TGTGCCACGCAAGAGCAGGACAGGACCCATGAGCAGTTCTTC,CATQEQDRTHEQFF
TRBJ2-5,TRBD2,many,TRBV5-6,TGTGCCAGCAGCCCACAAGGACTAGCGGGGGAAGAGACCCAGTACTTC,CASSPQGLAGEETQYF
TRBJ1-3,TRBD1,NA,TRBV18,TGTGCCAGCTCGTACACCGGACAGGGGGGCTCTGGAAACACCATATATTTT,CASSYTGQGGSGNTIYF
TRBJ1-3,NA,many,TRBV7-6,TGTGCCAGCAGCCCAACAACCCCACGAAACACCATATATTTT,CASSPTTPRNTIYF
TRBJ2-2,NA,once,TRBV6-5,TGTGCCAGCAGTTACTTGTCCGACACCGGGGAGCTGTTTTTT,CASSYLSDTGELFF
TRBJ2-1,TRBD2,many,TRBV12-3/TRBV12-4,TGTGCCAGCAATTTCGAGCGGGAGGCCGCCTACAATGAGCAGTTCTTC,CASNFEREAAYNEQFF
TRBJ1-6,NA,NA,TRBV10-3,TGTGCCATCAGGGGCGGACAATTTTCACCCCTCCACTTT,CAIRGGQFSPLHF
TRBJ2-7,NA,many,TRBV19,TGTGCCAGTAGTACCCGGACAAGCTCCAACTCCTACGAGCAGTACTTC,CASSTRTSSNSYEQYF
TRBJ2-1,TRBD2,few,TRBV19,TGTGCCAGCACTTCCGGGACTAGCTACAATGAGCAGTTCTTC,CASTSGTSYNEQFF
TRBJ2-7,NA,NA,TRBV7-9,TGTGCCAGCAGCAGCTACTACGAGCAGTACTTC,CASSSYYEQYF
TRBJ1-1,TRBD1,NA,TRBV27,TGTGCCAGCAGTTTACGGGACAGGGCTACTGAAGCTTTCTTT,CASSLRDRATEAFF
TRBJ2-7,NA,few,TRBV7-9,TGTGCCAGCAGCCCAGAACGGGAGCCCTACGAGCAGTACTTC,CASSPEREPYEQYF
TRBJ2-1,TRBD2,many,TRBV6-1,TGTGCCAGCAGTGTAGGTCTAGCGGGAAATGAGCAGTTCTTC,CASSVGLAGNEQFF
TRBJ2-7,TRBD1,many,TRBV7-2,TGTGCCAGCAGCTCTAGCCGGACAGGGACCTACGAGCAGTACTTC,CASSSSRTGTYEQYF
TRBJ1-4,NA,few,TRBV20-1,TGCAGTGCTGTAGGAGGAGAAAAACTGTTTTTT,CSAVGGEKLFF
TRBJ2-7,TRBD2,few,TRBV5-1,TGCGCCAGCAGCTTGGGACCTCGCGGGAGACAGTCGTACGAGCAGTACTTC,CASSLGPRGRQSYEQYF
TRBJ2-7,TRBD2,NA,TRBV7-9,TGTGCCAGCAGCCTCCAAGCGGGAGGGCCCTACGAGCAGTACTTC,CASSLQAGGPYEQYF
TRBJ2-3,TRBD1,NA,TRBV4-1,TGCGCCAGCAGCCGGACAGGGGACACAGATACGCAGTATTTT,CASSRTGDTDTQYF
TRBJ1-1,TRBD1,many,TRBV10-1,TGCGCCAGCAGTGAGTCTGGGACAGGGGGCACTGAAGCTTTCTTT,CASSESGTGGTEAFF
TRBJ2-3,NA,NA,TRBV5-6,TGTGCCAGCAGCACCATACAGGGTTTCACAGATACGCAGTATTTT,CASSTIQGFTDTQYF
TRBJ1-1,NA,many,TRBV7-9,TGTGCCAGCAGCTACGGGGCGAACACTGAAGCTTTCTTT,CASSYGANTEAFF
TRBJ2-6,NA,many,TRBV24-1,TGTGCCACCAGTGACAGGGGCTCTGGGGCCAACGTCCTGACTTTC,CATSDRGSGANVLTF
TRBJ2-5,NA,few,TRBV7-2,TGTGCCAGCAGCTTAGGCGGGCTCTACCAAGAGACCCAGTACTTC,CASSLGGLYQETQYF
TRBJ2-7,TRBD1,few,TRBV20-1,TGCAGTGCTGCACAGGGGCCGGAGCAGTACTTC,CSAAQGPEQYF
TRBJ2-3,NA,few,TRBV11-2,TGTGCCAGCAGCTTAAGCGTCCCTAGCACAGATACGCAGTATTTT,CASSLSVPSTDTQYF
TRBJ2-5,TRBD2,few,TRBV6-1,TGTGCCAGCAGTGAGAGAACGGGACTAGCGGCCCGCTCGGGGCAAGAGACCCAGTACTTC,CASSERTGLAARSGQETQYF